Listed here are 21 T cell receptor beta chains from one sample, sequenced in a study of stem cell transplantation in POMP-related autoinflammatory disease. Data came from immunoSEQ multiplex PCR; TCRdb stores just in-frame clones and leaves some out. Found here are some 65,000 clones, approximately 91% of them singletons; the top ten hold about 0.7%. The material sequenced was CD4+ T cells from PBMCs, taken after stem cell transplantation. All receptors derive from a human patient with POMP-related autoinflammation and immune dysregulation (PRAID). The graft donor may have given rise to some T cells.

V and J are TRBV30 and TRBJ1-4; 10 positions agree with TRBD1. This CDR3 comprises 15 residues. J lost 5 bases, V lost 4 bases, and 7 bases had no gene match. The germline gives CDR1 GTSNPN, CDR2 SVGIG (reference sequence). The DNA for the CDR3 is TGTGCCTGGACCCGGGGACAGGGGAACAATGAAAAACTGTTTTTT. Amino acid sequence: CAWTRGQGNNEKLFF.

The chain employs TRBV6-1 and TRBJ2-1; 12 bases align to TRBD2. This CDR3 is 19 amino acids long. Losses at the gene ends were 4 bases for V and 0 bases for J; bases not matched to a gene: 10. The germline gives CDR1 MNHNS, CDR2 SASEGT. The CDR3 reads CASSASGRAFTSSYNEQFF. In nucleotides, the CDR3 is TGTGCCAGCAGTGCTAGCGGGAGGGCCTTTACGAGCTCCTACAATGAGCAGTTCTTC.

The chain is built from TRBV2 and TRBJ2-7; D assignment may be TRBD1 or TRBD2 (5 bases each). The CDR3 consists of 15 residues. CDR1 SNHLY and CDR2 FYNNEI come from the germline V gene. Deletions cut 7 bases from V and 4 bases from J, with 20 bases between. The CDR3 DNA follows: TGTGCCAGCAAGGGGAGAAGACAGATAACATACGAGCAGTACTTC. This sequence encodes CASKGRRQITYEQYF.

The V call is TRBV5-1, the J call TRBJ2-1, with 9 bases aligning to TRBD2. Germline CDR1 SGHRS, CDR2 YFSETQ. With V trimmed by 2 bases and J by 6 bases, 6 bases remained unmatched. The CDR3 totals 15 residues. The CDR3 nucleotides read TGCGCCAGCAGCTTTGTAGCGGGAGAACCCAATGAGCAGTTCTTC. It encodes CASSFVAGEPNEQFF. Supplemented by reference TRBV5-1 and TRBJ2-1, the full variable domain reads KAGVTQTPRYLIKTRGQQVTLSCSPISGHRSVSWYQQTPGQGLQFLFEYFSETQRNKGNFPGRFSGRQFSNSRSEMNVSTLELGDSALYLCASSFVAGEPNEQFFGPGTRLTVL.

The V call is TRBV5-1, the J call TRBJ1-1, with D maybe TRBD1 (5 bases). V was cut by 10 bases and J by 7 bases, with 14 bases left in between. The V gene's germline CDR1 is SGHRS and CDR2 YFSETQ. The CDR3 runs 11 residues. In DNA form, the CDR3 reads TGCGCCTCACGGGGGGACGGTGAAGCTTTCTTT. It encodes CASRGDGEAFF.

This chain links TRBV20-1 with TRBJ1-1; D might be TRBD1 (5 bases). With 6 bases removed from V and 11 bases from J, the gap between germline ends came to 16 bases. This CDR3 is 11 amino acids long. Germline CDR1 reads DFQATT; CDR2 reads SNEGSKA (reference sequence). In nucleotides, the CDR3 is TGCAGTGCCGAAAGGGGATTGGGTGCTTTCTTT. It encodes CSAERGLGAFF.

This clone was seen only once. The chain is built from TRBV21-1 and TRBJ2-1; whether TRBD2, the table's D call, matches the DNA was not checked. TRBV21-1 corresponds to a pseudogene. The CDR3 is 17 amino acids. CDR3 amino acids: CASSKWDWGLTIVWQFF. CDR3 sequence (DNA): TGTGCCAGCAGCAAATGGGACTGGGGGTTGACCATAGTTTGGCAGTTCTTC.

This chain joins TRBV6-4 and TRBJ2-1, with D perhaps assigned TRBD1 or TRBD2 (5 bases each). The germline V and J ends were trimmed by 7 bases and 5 bases, with 24 bases remaining between them. Germline lookup yields CDR1 MRHNA and CDR2 SNTAGT. The CDR3 covers 17 residues. The CDR3 region is CASTKWETVLTDNEQFF. The CDR3 nucleotides are TGTGCCAGCACCAAATGGGAGACAGTTCTGACTGACAATGAGCAGTTCTTC.

This chain joins TRBV7-3 and TRBJ2-7; the D gene is possibly TRBD1 (5 bases). The CDR3 totals 15 residues. V lost 5 bases to trimming and J lost 3 bases, with 17 bases between them. From germline, CDR1 is SGHTA and CDR2 FQGTGA. CDR3 sequence: CASSPRAGHDYEQYF. The CDR3 region has the DNA TGTGCCAGCAGCCCACGGGCAGGGCACGACTACGAGCAGTACTTC.

V and J are TRBV19 and TRBJ2-7; D might be TRBD1 or TRBD2, each matching 5 bases. The germline gives CDR1 LNHDA, CDR2 SQIVND (reference sequence). With 1 base removed from V and 0 bases from J, the gap between germline ends came to 13 bases. The CDR3 runs to 16 residues. CDR3 protein: CASSIGGDSGSYEQYV. In DNA, the CDR3 is TGTGCCAGTAGTATAGGAGGTGACAGCGGCTCCTACGAGCAGTACGTC.

V gene TRBV28 combines with J gene TRBJ1-4, with 10 bases that match TRBD1. Germline loops: CDR1 MDHEN, CDR2 SYDVKM. V lost 3 bases and J lost 8; bases outside the gene matches: 3. This CDR3 spans 14 amino acids. CDR3 loop: CASSLRDRGEKLFF. The CDR3 coding sequence is TGTGCCAGCAGTTTGAGGGACAGGGGAGAAAAACTGTTTTTT.

The chain employs TRBV18 and TRBJ2-2; D unresolved. Germline V gene sequence: CDR1 KGHSH, CDR2 LQKENI. The CDR3 contains 15 residues. V was clipped by 3 bases and J by 3 bases, with 11 bases between them. The CDR3 is CASSPAVPYTGELFF. In DNA, the CDR3 is TGTGCCAGCTCACCGGCGGTGCCCTACACCGGGGAGCTGTTTTTT.

This clone is a singleton in its sample. The chain uses TRBV30 and TRBJ1-2, with D possibly TRBD1 on 6 matching bases. The ends were cut back, 0 bases at V and 13 bases at J, with 15 bases in the middle. This CDR3 is 12 amino acids long. In germline, CDR1 is GTSNPN, CDR2 SVGIG (reference sequence). CDR3 region: CAWSVQTTGFTF. CDR3 sequence (DNA): TGTGCCTGGAGTGTACAAACCACAGGGTTCACCTTC. Supplemented by reference TRBV30 and TRBJ1-2, the full variable domain reads SQTIHQWPATLVQPVGSPLSLECTVEGTSNPNLYWYRQAAGRGLQLLFYSVGIGQISSEVPQNLSASRPQDRQFILSSKKLLLSDSGFYLCAWSVQTTGFTFGSGTRLTVV.

V usage is TRBV9 and J usage is TRBJ2-1; 9 nucleotides align to TRBD1. The CDR3 consists of 14 residues. The junction had 7 bases not matched to a gene; V was cut back by 4 bases and J by 8 bases. CDR1 and CDR2 from the germline V gene are SGDLS and YYNGEE. The CDR3 sequence: CASSTGTGSYEQFF. CDR3 DNA: TGTGCCAGCAGCACCGGGACAGGGAGTTATGAGCAGTTCTTC.

This chain links TRBV5-3 with TRBJ2-4; TRBD1 aligns across 9 bases. TRBV5-3 is recorded as an ORF, its role being uncertain. The CDR3 has 18 amino acids. J was trimmed by 0 bases and V by 4 bases; bases with no gene match: 11. For the CDR3, the DNA is TGTGCCAGAAGCATGACGGGACAGGGAGAAGTAGCCAAAAACATTCAGTACTTC. Translated, it gives CARSMTGQGEVAKNIQYF.

J is TRBJ2-7 and V is TRBV9; a possible D gene is TRBD1 (6 bases). Trimming pared 0 bases from V and 3 bases from J, leaving 10 bases between. The CDR3 length is 14 residues. Germline lookup yields CDR1 SGDLS and CDR2 YYNGEE. CDR3 in amino acids: CASSVVPDSYEQYF. For the CDR3, the DNA is TGTGCCAGCAGCGTAGTCCCGGACAGCTACGAGCAGTACTTC.

The genes are TRBV5-1 and TRBJ2-3; TRBD1 agrees at 8 bases. Germline V gene lookup returns CDR1 SGHRS and CDR2 YFSETQ. V gave up 3 bases and J gave up 1 base; unmatched junction bases: 7. There are 16 residues in the CDR3. DNA of the CDR3: TGCGCCAGCAGCTCAGGGGGCAGGGCCCGCACAGATACGCAGTATTTT. It translates to CASSSGGRARTDTQYF.

This chain joins TRBV19 and TRBJ2-6, with D perhaps matching TRBD1 (7 bases). The CDR3 sequence is 17 residues long. Germline V gives CDR1 LNHDA, CDR2 SQIVND (reference sequence). V was clipped by 7 bases and J by 2 bases, with 18 bases between them. The CDR3 coding sequence is TGTGCCAGTAATCAATGGAGGGGGCGCACTGGGGCCAACGTCCTGACTTTC. It yields the protein CASNQWRGRTGANVLTF.

This chain joins TRBV28 and TRBJ2-2, with D maybe TRBD2 (6 bases). Germline loops: CDR1 MDHEN, CDR2 SYDVKM. CDR3 size: 16 residues. Trimming left V 8 bases short and J 3 bases short, with 19 bases between. The CDR3 here is CASRGMGGADTGELFF. The CDR3 DNA is TGTGCCAGCCGCGGGATGGGGGGTGCGGACACCGGGGAGCTGTTTTTT.

V is TRBV25-1 and J is TRBJ1-6; the D is unclear. The CDR3 totals 15 residues. V was cut by 1 base and J by 6 bases, with 10 bases left in between. Germline CDR1 reads MGHDK; CDR2 reads SYGVNS. The CDR3 DNA follows: TGTGCCAGCAGTGAATCGGGGAACTTTAATTCACCCCTCCACTTT. It yields the protein CASSESGNFNSPLHF.

The rearrangement uses TRBV2 and TRBJ2-7; TRBD1 is a possible D gene (5 bases). Trimming cost V 4 bases and J 5 bases, with 12 bases left between them. This CDR3 contains 13 residues. CDR1 and CDR2 from the germline V gene are SNHLY and FYNNEI. This CDR3 reads CASSVVQADEQYV. The DNA for the CDR3 is TGTGCCAGCAGTGTGGTACAGGCCGACGAGCAGTACGTC.